Below, one TCR beta chain is given with its context. Its antigen remains unidentified. There are 15 residues in the CDR3. CDR1 and CDR2 (germline): MGHDK, SYGVNS. With 4 bases removed from V and 1 base from J, the gap between germline ends came to 11 bases. This entry is derived from a study of cytomegalovirus exposure and HLA in healthy donors. Study in general: Among a few hundred genotyped donors, 65% to 90% fell in the Caucasian-associated ancestry cluster. Study-level results: Per a prior analysis, the majority of TCR beta V segments were productive roughly 90% or roughly 30% of the time.

PCR was performed using 60 Vbeta and 13 Jbeta primers. Here immunoSEQ multiplex PCR was the method, and the copy in TCRdb shows in-frame clones only, minus some. The table lists roughly 60,000 clones. Sequencing was done on a sample of PBMCs. This TCR was sampled from a woman younger than 35 in good health and CMV-seronegative. V and J are TRBV25-1 and TRBJ1-5; D is perhaps TRBD1 (6 bases). CDR3: CASSGGPLSNQPQHF. CDR3 in DNA: TGTGCCAGCAGTGGGGGGCCTTTAAGCAATCAGCCCCAGCATTTT.